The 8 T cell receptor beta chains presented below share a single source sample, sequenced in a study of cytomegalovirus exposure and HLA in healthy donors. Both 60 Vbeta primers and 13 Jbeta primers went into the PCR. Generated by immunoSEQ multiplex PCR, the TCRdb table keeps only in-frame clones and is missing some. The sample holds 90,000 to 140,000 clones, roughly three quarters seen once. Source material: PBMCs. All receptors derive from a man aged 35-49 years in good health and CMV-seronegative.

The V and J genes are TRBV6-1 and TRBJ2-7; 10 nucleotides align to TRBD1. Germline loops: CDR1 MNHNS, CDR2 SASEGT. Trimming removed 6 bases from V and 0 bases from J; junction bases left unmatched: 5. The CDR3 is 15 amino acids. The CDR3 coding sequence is TGTGCCAGCAGCCCTCGGACAGGGGGCTCCTACGAGCAGTACTTC. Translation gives CASSPRTGGSYEQYF.

The CDR3 here is CASSTTGVSPYGYTF. The DNA for the CDR3 is TGTGCCAGCAGTACCACAGGGGTTTCCCCTTATGGCTACACCTTC. V is TRBV6-5 and J is TRBJ1-2; 7 bases are shared with TRBD1. CDR3 length equals 15 residues. J gave up 5 bases and V 5 bases, and 11 bases lay outside the gene matches. Germline values: CDR1 MNHEY, CDR2 SVGAGI.

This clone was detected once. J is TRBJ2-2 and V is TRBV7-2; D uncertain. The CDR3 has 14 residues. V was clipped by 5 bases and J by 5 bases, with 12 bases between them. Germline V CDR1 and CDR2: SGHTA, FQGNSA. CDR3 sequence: CASSPLRSTGELFF. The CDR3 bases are TGTGCCAGCAGCCCTCTGCGGAGTACCGGGGAGCTGTTTTTT.

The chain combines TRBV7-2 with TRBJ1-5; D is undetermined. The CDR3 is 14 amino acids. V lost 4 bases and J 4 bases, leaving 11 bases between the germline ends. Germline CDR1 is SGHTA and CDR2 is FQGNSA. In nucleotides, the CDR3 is TGTGCCAGCAGCTCAGAGGTTCCGAATCAGCCCCAGCATTTT. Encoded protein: CASSSEVPNQPQHF.

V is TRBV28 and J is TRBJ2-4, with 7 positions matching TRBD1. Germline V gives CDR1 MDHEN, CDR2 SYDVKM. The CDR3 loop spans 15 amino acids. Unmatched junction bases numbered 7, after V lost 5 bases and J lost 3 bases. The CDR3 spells CASSGGGQVKNIQYF. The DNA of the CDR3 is TGTGCCAGCAGTGGGGGCGGACAGGTCAAAAACATTCAGTACTTC.

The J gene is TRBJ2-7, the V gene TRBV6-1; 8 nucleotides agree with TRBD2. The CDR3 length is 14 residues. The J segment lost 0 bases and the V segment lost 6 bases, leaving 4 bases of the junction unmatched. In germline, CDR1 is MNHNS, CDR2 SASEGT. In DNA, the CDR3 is TGTGCCAGCAGACTAGCGGACAGCTCCTACGAGCAGTACTTC. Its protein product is CASRLADSSYEQYF.

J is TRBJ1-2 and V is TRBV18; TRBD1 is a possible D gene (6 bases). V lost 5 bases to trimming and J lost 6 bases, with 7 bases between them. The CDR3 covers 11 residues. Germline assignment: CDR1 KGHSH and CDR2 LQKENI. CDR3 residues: CASSAGDGYTF. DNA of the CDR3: TGTGCCAGCTCAGCAGGGGATGGCTACACCTTC.

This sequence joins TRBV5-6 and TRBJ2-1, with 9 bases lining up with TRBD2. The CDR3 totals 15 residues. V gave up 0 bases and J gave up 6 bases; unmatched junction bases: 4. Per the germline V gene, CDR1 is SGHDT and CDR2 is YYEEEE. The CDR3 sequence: CASSLGAGGGNEQFF. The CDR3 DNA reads TGTGCCAGCAGCTTGGGGGCGGGGGGGGGCAATGAGCAGTTCTTC.